The 10 T cell receptor beta chains below come from one sample, sequenced in a study of T-cell reconstitution after alpha-beta-depleted transplantation in children. TCRbeta library preparation incorporated unique molecular identifiers. TCRdb reanalysed the PCR reads using MiXCR and keeps one entry per CDR3 protein. The repertoire holds 610,000 or so distinct CDR3 sequences, with 25% to 30% as singletons. Here the sequenced sample was PBMCs, taken before TCRalphabeta/CD19-depleted stem cell transplant. Receptors were obtained from a boy younger than two with Wiskott-Aldrich syndrome, due to receive a stem cell transplant.

The V gene is TRBV4-2, the J gene TRBJ2-7; the D is unclear. The CDR3 extends over 16 amino acids. Germline CDR1 and CDR2: LGHNA and YNFKEQ. The V end was cut by 0 bases, the J end by 0 bases, with 12 bases between. Here the CDR3 reads CASSQDESRPSYEQYF. The CDR3 DNA reads TGTGCCAGCAGCCAAGATGAAAGCCGCCCCTCCTACGAGCAGTACTTC.

The sample holds a few counts of this clonotype. The rearrangement links TRBV10-3 to TRBJ1-5; possibly TRBD1 for D (6 bases). V lost 7 bases to trimming and J lost 2 bases, with 9 bases between them. The germline V gene encodes CDR1 ENHRY and CDR2 SYGVKD. The CDR3 extends over 13 amino acids. DNA of the CDR3: TGTGCCATCAAGGGGGGGGGCAATCAGCCCCAGCATTTT. Residues: CAIKGGGNQPQHF.

This clonotype was seen more than once but under ten times. The V and J genes are TRBV5-1 and TRBJ1-4, with TRBD1 matching over 7 bases. CDR3 length: 15 amino acids. Germline V gene sequence: CDR1 SGHRS, CDR2 YFSETQ. J lost 4 bases, V lost 0 bases, and 3 bases had no gene match. Here the CDR3 reads CASSLGQGFNEKLFF. The CDR3 DNA reads TGCGCCAGCAGCTTGGGACAGGGCTTTAATGAAAAACTGTTTTTT.

This clonotype has a handful of counts. The J gene is TRBJ2-7, the V gene TRBV28, with 10 nucleotides matching TRBD2. The CDR3 consists of 16 residues. J was trimmed by 6 bases and V by 5 bases; bases with no gene match: 13. The germline gives CDR1 MDHEN, CDR2 SYDVKM. CDR3 in amino acids: CASSVLAGVFRSEQYF. In nucleotides, the CDR3 is TGTGCCAGCAGTGTCCTAGCGGGAGTCTTTAGGAGCGAGCAGTACTTC. The full variable domain, completed using reference TRBV28 and TRBJ2-7, is DVKVTQSSRYLVKRTGEKVFLECVQDMDHENMFWYRQDPGLGLRLIYFSYDVKMKEKGDIPEGYSVSREKKERFSLILESASTNQTSMYLCASSVLAGVFRSEQYFGPGTRLTVT.

V is TRBV4-2 and J is TRBJ2-7, with TRBD2 matching 8 bases. Germline lookup yields CDR1 LGHNA and CDR2 YNFKEQ. This CDR3 comprises 15 residues. After removal of 2 bases from V and 0 bases from J, the junction contained 3 bases not matched to a gene. The CDR3, as DNA: TGTGCCAGCAGCCAAACCGGGACTAGCTCCTACGAGCAGTACTTC. Translation gives CASSQTGTSSYEQYF.

The chain carries TRBV5-1 and TRBJ2-3; 7 bases map to TRBD2. Germline values: CDR1 SGHRS, CDR2 YFSETQ. With 4 bases clipped from V and 1 base from J, the junction kept 9 bases outside the gene matches. This CDR3 has 16 amino acids. The CDR3 region is CASSLGRGWGTDTQYF. The CDR3 nucleotides read TGCGCCAGCAGCCTGGGGAGGGGTTGGGGCACAGATACGCAGTATTTT.

This clonotype came up a few times. This chain links TRBV3-1 with TRBJ1-2, with a possible D match to TRBD1 (6 bases). CDR1 and CDR2 (germline): LGHDT, YNNKEL (reference sequence). CDR3 length equals 15 residues. V was trimmed by 0 bases and J by 8 bases, leaving 16 bases between them. CDR3 sequence reads: CASSQESPGARGYTF. The CDR3, as DNA: TGTGCCAGCAGCCAAGAAAGTCCGGGGGCGCGGGGCTACACCTTC.

The rearrangement uses TRBV4-1 and TRBJ2-3; no reliable D call. The CDR3 has 16 amino acids. Trimming removed 0 bases from V and 6 bases from J, with 16 bases in between. The germline V gene has CDR1 MGHRA and CDR2 YSYEKL. CDR3 nucleotide sequence: TGCGCCAGCAGCCAAGATCTGTGGGATCTTGGGGATACGCAGTATTTT. Its translation: CASSQDLWDLGDTQYF.

This clonotype has just a few counts. CDR3 in amino acids: CASSFAPGGLSKQETQYF. CDR3 DNA: TGCGCCAGCAGCTTTGCGCCAGGGGGACTAAGCAAACAAGAGACCCAGTACTTC. The chain has TRBV5-1 and TRBJ2-5; the D call may be TRBD1 or TRBD2 (7 bases each). This CDR3 has 18 residues. V lost 2 bases, J lost 2 bases, and 22 bases lay in between. Germline values: CDR1 SGHRS, CDR2 YFSETQ.

The rearrangement links TRBV12-3 or TRBV12-4 to TRBJ2-5; 8 bases match TRBD2. The trim removed 6 bases at V and 5 bases at J, leaving 11 bases unmatched. The CDR3 runs to 15 residues. CDR3 coding DNA: TGTGCCAGCAGCCCCCCCAGCGGGAGATTGGAGACCCAGTACTTC. Its protein product is CASSPPSGRLETQYF.